This record covers a single T cell receptor (beta chain). Its binding antigen is unknown. Per-base quality was not reported, and no clone a single base away is much larger than it. This sample is part of a study of CD8 T cells in Susac syndrome (dated by TCRdb to between 2018 and 2020). Study-level background: Whether CD8+ T cell activation and differentiation in Susac syndrome was antigen driven was tested using repertoire sequencing. The study compared CD8+ T cell repertoire clonality among 11 to 12 healthy donors, about 14 Susac syndrome patients and about 16 multiple sclerosis patients. The study at large found these results: The study acknowledged that relatively few individuals were included in the TCR sequencing and HLA analysis.

Peripheral blood CD8+ and CD4+ T cells from healthy donors, Susac syndrome patients and multiple sclerosis patients were profiled using high-throughput TCR beta sequencing. The healthy donors served as controls matched for age and sex. Bulk CD8+ and CD4+ T cells were purified by magnetic negative isolation, whereas CD8+ TEMRA cells were enriched by FACS. Blood was drawn into EDTA tubes, processed within 24 hours, and PBMCs were isolated by density gradient centrifugation. PBMCs destined for TCR sequencing were cryopreserved in liquid nitrogen and later thawed in a 37 °C water bath. Purity of sorted or isolated CD4+, CD8+ and CD8+ TEMRA cells was at least 90%. RNA was extracted using the RNeasy kit, and about 0.45 to 1 ug of the RNA was reverse transcribed with random hexamers. The immunoSEQ multiplex PCR assay, which covers 54 Vbeta and 13 Jbeta segments, was used to amplify TCR beta CDR3 regions. Bias from PCR amplification was corrected by using a synthetic template baseline for primer optimization and for computational correction. The published analysis was carried out like this. Reads were assigned to V, D and J genes according to IMGT and analyzed in immunoSEQ Analyzer, with only productive sequences retained. Clonality was computed as one minus Shannon entropy normalized by log2 of the number of productive unique sequences. For each patient and control, public and private clones were evaluated within the 100 most prevalent clones. Susac-specific clones were defined as absent from healthy and MS cohorts, 1052 published viral clones and other ImmuneACCESS disease sequences. TCRdb ran its own pipeline on the public reads, namely fastp trimming at Q25 and MiXCR clone calling, and kept in-frame beta chains. Each entry is one CDR3 protein sequence, shown with its most common DNA and genes. Clone size and V and J calls follow TCRdb, not the original study. A total of about 120,000 distinct CDR3 sequences appear in this sample, roughly 92% of them only once. The ten largest clonotypes hold approximately 0.12% of the sample.

Germline trimming amounts to 3 bases on V and 8 bases on J, with 10 as the count of junction bases outside the gene matches. The germline V gene (reference sequence) sets CDR1 to SEHNR and CDR2 to FQNEAQ. From the cysteine up to the phenylalanine, the CDR3 has a length of 15 residues. The only DNA kept is the CDR3, 45 bases in frame from the first base. The sample was CD8+ T cells from PBMCs. The sequence is built from TRBV7-9 and TRBJ2-7, with TRBD1 matching 10 junction bases. The receptor was derived from a human donor in good health. Read as DNA, the sequence is TGTGCCAGCAGCTTCCGGGACAGGGGTGGGTACAAGCAGTACTTC. It translates as CASSFRDRGGYKQYF. Beyond the CDR3, the reference TRBV7-9 and TRBJ2-7 genes provide the residues; the full variable domain reads: DTGVSQNPRHKITKRGQNVTFRCDPISEHNRLYWYRQTLGQGPEFLTYFQNEAQLEKSRLLSDRFSAERPKGSFSTLEIQRTEQGDSAMYLCASSFRDRGGYKQYFGPGTRLTVT.